One and the same sample provided the 15 T cell receptor beta chains below, sequenced in a study of blood T cell repertoires in COVID-19. This table comes from immunoSEQ multiplex PCR, and its TCRdb copy is limited to in-frame clones, with some not included. Of about 250,000 clones listed, over 80% are singletons. The sequenced sample consisted of PBMCs or T cells enriched from blood (not recorded which). These TCRs come from a middle-aged woman who had been exposed to COVID-19.

This chain connects TRBV11-3 to TRBJ2-7; D gene uncertain. CDR1 SGHNT and CDR2 YENEEA come from the germline V gene. With 2 bases removed from V and 7 bases from J, the gap between germline ends came to 12 bases. The CDR3 runs to 13 residues. The CDR3 here is CASSLFAELEQYV. The CDR3 DNA is TGTGCCAGCAGCTTATTCGCAGAACTAGAGCAGTACGTC.

V and J are TRBV7-2 and TRBJ2-3; D is unresolved. The V gene lost 0 bases and the J gene lost 1 base, with 8 bases spanning the gap. The CDR3 covers 15 residues. Germline V gene sequence: CDR1 SGHTA, CDR2 FQGNSA. The CDR3 loop reads CASSLAVAGTDTQYF. Here the CDR3 DNA reads TGTGCCAGCAGCTTAGCGGTAGCTGGCACAGATACGCAGTATTTT.

The J gene is TRBJ1-6, the V gene TRBV27; possible D gene TRBD1, 5 bases. There are 16 residues in the CDR3. With 1 base removed from V and 7 bases from J, the gap between germline ends came to 14 bases. The V gene's germline CDR1 is MNHEY and CDR2 SMNVEV (reference sequence). CDR3 sequence (DNA): TGTGCCAGCAGTTTATTAACAGGTCCAAAAAATTCACCCCTCCACTTT. Encoded protein: CASSLLTGPKNSPLHF.

The DNA of the CDR3 is TGCGCCAGCAGCCTACCCGGGACAGGGGTCTACGAGCAGTACTTC. This encodes CASSLPGTGVYEQYF. V and J are TRBV5-1 and TRBJ2-7; TRBD1 matches 10 bases. V shed 4 bases, J shed 3 bases, and the junction held 7 bases outside the gene matches. This CDR3 spans 15 amino acids. The germline CDR1 and CDR2 sequences are SGHRS and YFSETQ.

The chain combines TRBV15 with TRBJ2-2, with 8 nucleotides matching TRBD1. The CDR3 contains 18 residues. V was clipped by 1 base and J by 1 base; unmatched bases: 8. The V gene's germline CDR1 is LNHNV and CDR2 YYDKDF (reference sequence). The DNA for the CDR3 is TGTGCCACCAGCAGAGCCCGGACAGGGAGAGTGAACACCGGGGAGCTGTTTTTT. It codes for CATSRARTGRVNTGELFF. Full variable domain (remainder filled in from reference TRBV15 and TRBJ2-2): DAMVIQNPRYQVTQFGKPVTLSCSQTLNHNVMYWYQQKSSQAPKLLFHYYDKDFNNEADTPDNFQSRRPNTSFCFLDIRSPGLGDTAMYLCATSRARTGRVNTGELFFGEGSRLTVL.

The chain joins TRBV4-1 to TRBJ2-4; D not certain. Trimming left V 0 bases short and J 0 bases short, with 6 bases between. Germline values: CDR1 MGHRA, CDR2 YSYEKL. CDR3 size: 15 residues. The DNA of the CDR3 is TGCGCCAGCAGCCAAGAAGCCTTAGCCAAAAACATTCAGTACTTC. Translated, it gives CASSQEALAKNIQYF.

This clone was counted a few times. The chain uses TRBV4-2 and TRBJ2-2; maybe TRBD1 (5 bases). V was cut by 4 bases and J by 3 bases, with 9 bases left in between. This CDR3 contains 14 residues. Germline loops: CDR1 LGHNA, CDR2 YNFKEQ. The CDR3 DNA follows: TGTGCCAGCAGCCTAAGGGGCGACACCGGGGAGCTGTTTTTT. Its protein is CASSLRGDTGELFF.

The chain is built from TRBV7-9 and TRBJ2-1, with TRBD2 matching over 7 bases. The CDR3 length is 14 residues. V was clipped by 6 bases and J by 5 bases; unmatched bases: 7. Germline CDR1 SEHNR, CDR2 FQNEAQ (reference sequence). The CDR3 nucleotides are TGTGCCAGCAGTTATTGGGGGGGTGACAATGAGCAGTTCTTC. Translation: CASSYWGGDNEQFF.

The chain joins TRBV6-1 to TRBJ2-2, with 9 positions matching TRBD2. CDR3 length: 18 residues. Trimming removed 2 bases from V and 5 bases from J; junction bases left unmatched: 12. The germline CDR1 and CDR2 sequences are MNHNS and SASEGT. CDR3 nucleotide sequence: TGTGCCAGCAGTGAAAGGTTAGCGGGAGTCCTTGGAACCGGGGAGCTGTTTTTT. Translation gives CASSERLAGVLGTGELFF.

This sequence joins TRBV30 and TRBJ1-6; 9 positions agree with TRBD1. Trimming at V came to 0 bases and at J to 10 bases, leaving 7 bases not matched to a gene. Germline loops: CDR1 GTSNPN, CDR2 SVGIG (reference sequence). The CDR3 sequence is 15 residues long. Written as DNA, the CDR3 is TGTGCCTGGAGTGTAGGGACAGGGCCCCACTCACCCCTCCACTTT. Amino acids: CAWSVGTGPHSPLHF.

The genes are TRBV21-1 and TRBJ1-2; the listed D gene, TRBD1, was not tested against the DNA. TRBV21-1 is given as a pseudogene. This CDR3 contains 12 residues. The CDR3 spells CASPTGSRSYTF. The CDR3 coding sequence is TGTGCCAGCCCGACAGGGAGTAGGAGCTACACCTTC.

V usage is TRBV6-2 or TRBV6-3 and J usage is TRBJ1-3; 7 bases align to TRBD1. The germline CDR1 and CDR2 sequences are MNHEY and SVGEGT. The V segment lost 0 bases and the J segment 2 bases; nucleotides outside the gene matches: 10. The CDR3 sequence is 18 residues long. The CDR3 loop reads CASSYSKDRVSPGNTIYF. DNA for the CDR3: TGTGCCAGCAGTTACTCAAAAGACAGGGTGAGCCCTGGAAACACCATATATTTT.

The CDR3 sequence: CAWSVRTGGYSPLHF. The CDR3 DNA is TGTGCCTGGAGTGTACGTACAGGGGGCTATTCACCCCTCCACTTT. The chain links TRBV30 to TRBJ1-6; 9 nucleotides match TRBD1. V dropped 0 bases and J dropped 8; count of bases not matched to a gene: 5. This CDR3 contains 15 residues. CDR1 is GTSNPN, CDR2 SVGIG, per germline (reference sequence).

The chain employs TRBV20-1 and TRBJ2-1; 8 bases are shared with TRBD2. This CDR3 contains 13 residues. Germline trimming cut 3 bases from V and 11 bases from J; bases unmatched to any gene: 9. CDR1 is DFQATT and CDR2 is SNEGSKA in the germline V gene (reference sequence). The CDR3 sequence is CSASDQLAEKQFF. CDR3 DNA sequence: TGCAGTGCTAGTGACCAACTAGCGGAGAAGCAGTTCTTC.

The CDR3, as DNA: TGTGCCAGCAGTTTGGACACGGACACCGGGGAGCTGTTTTTT. Residues: CASSLDTDTGELFF. The chain recombines TRBV28 with TRBJ2-2, with a tentative D call TRBD1 (5 bases). Trimming took 3 bases from V and 3 from J, leaving 8 bases between them. The CDR3 sequence is 14 residues long. The germline CDR1 and CDR2 sequences are MDHEN and SYDVKM.